This T cell receptor beta chain is from a study of blood T cell repertoires in COVID-19. Authors' analysis steps: Amplifying reference gene primers gave estimates of nucleated cell counts. Method: immunoSEQ multiplex PCR; TCRdb's copy keeps in-frame clones and lacks some. The DNA gave D and trimming, while V, J and clone size come from that table. Of some 220,000 clones in the sample, about 86% are singletons; the top ten hold roughly 2.4%. Looked up from germline, CDR1 is SGHNT and CDR2 is YYREEE (reference sequence). The CDR3 contains 13 residues. The V end lost 0 bases, the J end lost 5 bases, and 8 bases lay between the germline ends.

What was sequenced was peripheral blood. This TCR came from a woman in her fifties or sixties with acute or convalescent COVID-19. The chain links TRBV5-4 to TRBJ1-2, with D possibly being TRBD1 (5 bases). CDR3 nucleotide sequence: TGTGCCAGCAGCTTGGGACAGTTGTATGGCTACACCTTC. It specifies CASSLGQLYGYTF.